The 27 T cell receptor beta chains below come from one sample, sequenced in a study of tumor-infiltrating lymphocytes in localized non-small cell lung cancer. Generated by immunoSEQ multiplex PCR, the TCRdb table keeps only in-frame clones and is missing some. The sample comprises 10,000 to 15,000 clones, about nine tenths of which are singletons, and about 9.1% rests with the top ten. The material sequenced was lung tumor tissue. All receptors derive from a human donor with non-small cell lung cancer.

In DNA, the CDR3 is TGTGCCACCAGCAGAAGGGGCGAGTACACTGAAGCTTTCTTT. It specifies CATSRRGEYTEAFF. The chain employs TRBV15 and TRBJ1-1, with D tentatively TRBD1 (5 bases). The V end was cut by 2 bases, the J end by 3 bases, with 10 bases between. Germline CDR1 LNHNV, CDR2 YYDKDF (reference sequence). The CDR3 contains 14 residues. Based on the CDR3 plus reference TRBV15 and TRBJ1-1, the full variable domain is DAMVIQNPRYQVTQFGKPVTLSCSQTLNHNVMYWYQQKSSQAPKLLFHYYDKDFNNEADTPDNFQSRRPNTSFCFLDIRSPGLGDTAMYLCATSRRGEYTEAFFGQGTRLTVV.

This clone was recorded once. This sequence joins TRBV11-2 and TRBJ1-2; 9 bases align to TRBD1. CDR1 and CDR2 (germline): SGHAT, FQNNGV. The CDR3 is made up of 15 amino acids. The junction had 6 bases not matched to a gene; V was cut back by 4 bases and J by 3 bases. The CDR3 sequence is CASSSRTGAHYGYTF. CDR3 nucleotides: TGTGCCAGCAGCTCCCGGACAGGGGCGCACTATGGCTACACCTTC.

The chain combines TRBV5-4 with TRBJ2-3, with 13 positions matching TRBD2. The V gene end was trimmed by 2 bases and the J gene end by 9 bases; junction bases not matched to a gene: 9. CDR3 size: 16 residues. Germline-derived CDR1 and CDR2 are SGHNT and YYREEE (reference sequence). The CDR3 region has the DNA TGTGCCAGCAGCTTCCAACTAGCGGGAGGGCGGGAAACGCAGTATTTT. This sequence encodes CASSFQLAGGRETQYF.

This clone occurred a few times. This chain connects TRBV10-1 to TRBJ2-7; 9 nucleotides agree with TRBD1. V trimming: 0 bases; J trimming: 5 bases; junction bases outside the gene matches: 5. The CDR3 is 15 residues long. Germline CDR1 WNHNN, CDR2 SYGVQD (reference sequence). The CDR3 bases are TGCGCCAGCAGTGAGTCGGGACAGGGTCTGCACGAGCAGTACTTC. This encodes CASSESGQGLHEQYF.

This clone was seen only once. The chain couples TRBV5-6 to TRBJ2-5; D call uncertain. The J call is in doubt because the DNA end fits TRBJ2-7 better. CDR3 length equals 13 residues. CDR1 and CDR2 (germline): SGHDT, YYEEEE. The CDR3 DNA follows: TGTGCCAGCAGCTTGGGTATTACCTACGAGCAGTACTTC. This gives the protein CASSLGITYEQYF.

DNA of the CDR3: TGTGCCAGCAGGGGGGGACTCTCGGGGCAGCCCCAGCATTTT. Translation: CASRGGLSGQPQHF. This rearrangement joins TRBV2 to TRBJ1-5; the D gene is possibly TRBD1 (5 bases). CDR3 length: 14 residues. The germline V and J ends were trimmed by 6 bases and 7 bases, with 16 bases remaining between them. CDR1 is SNHLY, CDR2 FYNNEI, per germline.

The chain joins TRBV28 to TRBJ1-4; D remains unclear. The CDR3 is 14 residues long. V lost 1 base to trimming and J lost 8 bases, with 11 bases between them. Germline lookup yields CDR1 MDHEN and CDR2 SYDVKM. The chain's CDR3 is CASSLSHPPEKLFF. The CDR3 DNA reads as TGTGCCAGCAGTTTATCGCACCCGCCAGAAAAACTGTTTTTT.

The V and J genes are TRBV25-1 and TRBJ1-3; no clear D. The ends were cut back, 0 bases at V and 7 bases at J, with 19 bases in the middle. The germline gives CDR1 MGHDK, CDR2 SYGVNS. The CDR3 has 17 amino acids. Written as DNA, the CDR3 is TGTGCCAGCAGTGAATATTTCTTATTCCCCCCTTCGAACACCATATATTTT. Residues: CASSEYFLFPPSNTIYF.

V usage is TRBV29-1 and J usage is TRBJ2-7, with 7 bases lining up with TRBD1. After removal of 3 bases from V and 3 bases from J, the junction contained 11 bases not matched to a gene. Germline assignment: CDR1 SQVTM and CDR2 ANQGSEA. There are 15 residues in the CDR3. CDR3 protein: CSVEVLDRVGYEQYF. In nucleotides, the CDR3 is TGCAGCGTTGAGGTACTCGACAGGGTAGGCTACGAGCAGTACTTC.

As DNA, the CDR3 is TGTGCCAGCACCCCTTTAACCCACGTCACATATGGCTACACCTTC. Its protein is CASTPLTHVTYGYTF. V gene TRBV28 combines with J gene TRBJ1-2; D unresolved. Looked up from germline, CDR1 is MDHEN and CDR2 is SYDVKM. Between the trimmed V and J ends, which lost 7 bases and 5 bases, there was a span of 20 bases. The CDR3 extends over 15 amino acids.

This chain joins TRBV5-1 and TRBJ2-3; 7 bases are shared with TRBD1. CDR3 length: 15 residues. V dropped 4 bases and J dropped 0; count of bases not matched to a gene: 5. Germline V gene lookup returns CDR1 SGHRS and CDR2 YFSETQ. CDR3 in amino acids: CASSRTGESTDTQYF. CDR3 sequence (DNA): TGCGCCAGCAGCCGGACAGGCGAAAGCACAGATACGCAGTATTTT. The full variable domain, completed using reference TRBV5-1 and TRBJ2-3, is KAGVTQTPRYLIKTRGQQVTLSCSPISGHRSVSWYQQTPGQGLQFLFEYFSETQRNKGNFPGRFSGRQFSNSRSEMNVSTLELGDSALYLCASSRTGESTDTQYFGPGTRLTVL.

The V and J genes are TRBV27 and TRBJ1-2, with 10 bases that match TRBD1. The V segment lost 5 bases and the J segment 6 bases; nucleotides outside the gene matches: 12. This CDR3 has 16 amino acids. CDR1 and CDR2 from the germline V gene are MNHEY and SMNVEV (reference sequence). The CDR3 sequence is CASSPLEDRGRDGYTF. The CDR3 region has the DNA TGTGCCAGCAGTCCACTGGAGGACAGGGGGAGGGATGGCTACACCTTC.

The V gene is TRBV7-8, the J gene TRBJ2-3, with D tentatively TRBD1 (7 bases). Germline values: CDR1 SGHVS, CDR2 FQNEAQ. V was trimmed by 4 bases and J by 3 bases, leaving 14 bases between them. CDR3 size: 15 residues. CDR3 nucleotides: TGTGCCAGCAGCTCGTTGGAGGGGGCAACAGATACGCAGTATTTT. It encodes CASSSLEGATDTQYF.

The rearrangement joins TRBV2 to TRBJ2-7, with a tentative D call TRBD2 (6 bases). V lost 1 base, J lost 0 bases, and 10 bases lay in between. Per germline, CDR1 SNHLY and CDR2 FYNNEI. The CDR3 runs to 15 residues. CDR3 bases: TGTGCCAGCAGTGAAGGGGCGGGGACCTCCTACGAGCAGTACTTC. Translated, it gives CASSEGAGTSYEQYF.

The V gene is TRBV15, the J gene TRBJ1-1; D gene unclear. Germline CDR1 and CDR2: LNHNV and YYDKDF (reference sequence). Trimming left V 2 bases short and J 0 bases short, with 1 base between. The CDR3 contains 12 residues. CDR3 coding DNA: TGTGCCACCAGCAGATTGAACACTGAAGCTTTCTTT. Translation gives CATSRLNTEAFF.

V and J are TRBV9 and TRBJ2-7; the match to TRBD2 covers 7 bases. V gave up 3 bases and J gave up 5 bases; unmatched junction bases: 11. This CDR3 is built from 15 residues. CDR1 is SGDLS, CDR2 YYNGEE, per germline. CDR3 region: CASSGGGSVLNEQYF. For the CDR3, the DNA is TGTGCCAGCAGCGGGGGGGGTAGCGTTCTCAACGAGCAGTACTTC.

The CDR3 loop reads CASSLLNRVTGELFF. The CDR3 DNA is TGTGCCAGCAGTCTTCTAAACAGGGTCACCGGGGAGCTGTTTTTT. This chain connects TRBV28 to TRBJ2-2, with a tentative D call TRBD1 (6 bases). Germline lookup yields CDR1 MDHEN and CDR2 SYDVKM. This CDR3 has 15 amino acids. The ends were cut back, 5 bases at V and 4 bases at J, with 14 bases in the middle.

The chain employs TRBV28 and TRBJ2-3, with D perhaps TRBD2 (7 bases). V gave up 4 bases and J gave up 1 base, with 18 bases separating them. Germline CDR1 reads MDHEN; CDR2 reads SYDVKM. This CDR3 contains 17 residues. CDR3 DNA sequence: TGTGCCAGCAGTTCTTATAAAGGGGAGGGGGGCACAGATACGCAGTATTTT. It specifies CASSSYKGEGGTDTQYF.

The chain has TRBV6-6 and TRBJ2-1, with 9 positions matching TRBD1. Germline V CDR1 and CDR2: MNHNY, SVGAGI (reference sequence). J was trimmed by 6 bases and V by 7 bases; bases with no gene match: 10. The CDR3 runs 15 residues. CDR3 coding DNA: TGTGCCAGCACCGCCCCGGACAGGGGAGGCAATGAGCAGTTCTTC. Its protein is CASTAPDRGGNEQFF.

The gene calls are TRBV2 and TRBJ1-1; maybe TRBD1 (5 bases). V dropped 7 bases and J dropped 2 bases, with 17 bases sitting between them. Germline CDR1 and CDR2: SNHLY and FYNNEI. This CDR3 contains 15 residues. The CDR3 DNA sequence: TGTGCCAGCAACGCAGGCGGGGGGAGAAACACTGAAGCTTTCTTT. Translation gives CASNAGGGRNTEAFF. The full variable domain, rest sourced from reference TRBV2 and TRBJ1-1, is EPEVTQTPSHQVTQMGQEVILRCVPISNHLYFYWYRQILGQKVEFLVSFYNNEISEKSEIFDDQFSVERPDGSNFTLKIRSTKLEDSAMYFCASNAGGGRNTEAFFGQGTRLTVV.

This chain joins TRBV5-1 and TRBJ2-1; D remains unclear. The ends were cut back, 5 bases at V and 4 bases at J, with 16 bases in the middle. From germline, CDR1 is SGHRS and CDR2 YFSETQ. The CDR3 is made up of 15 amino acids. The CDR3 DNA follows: TGCGCCAGCAGTTACGATGGCGCATTATACAATGAGCAGTTCTTC. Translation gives CASSYDGALYNEQFF.

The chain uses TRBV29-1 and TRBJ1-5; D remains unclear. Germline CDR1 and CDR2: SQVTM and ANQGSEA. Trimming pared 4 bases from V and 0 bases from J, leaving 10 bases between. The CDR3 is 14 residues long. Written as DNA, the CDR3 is TGCAGCGTTGGCACGGGGTATAGCAATCAGCCCCAGCATTTT. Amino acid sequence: CSVGTGYSNQPQHF.

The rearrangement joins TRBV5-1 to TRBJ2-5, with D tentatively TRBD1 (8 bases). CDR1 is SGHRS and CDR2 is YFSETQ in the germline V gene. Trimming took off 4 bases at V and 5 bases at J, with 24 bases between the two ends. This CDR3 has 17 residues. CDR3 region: CASSVGGTGTPRETQYF. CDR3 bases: TGCGCCAGCAGCGTGGGGGGGACAGGTACCCCTCGTGAGACCCAGTACTTC.

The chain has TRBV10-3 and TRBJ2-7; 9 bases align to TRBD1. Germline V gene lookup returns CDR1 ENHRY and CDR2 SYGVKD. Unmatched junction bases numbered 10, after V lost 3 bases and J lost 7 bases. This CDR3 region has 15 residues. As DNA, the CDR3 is TGTGCCATCAGTGACCCCGGGACAGGGACAAGGGAGCAGTACTTC. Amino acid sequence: CAISDPGTGTREQYF.

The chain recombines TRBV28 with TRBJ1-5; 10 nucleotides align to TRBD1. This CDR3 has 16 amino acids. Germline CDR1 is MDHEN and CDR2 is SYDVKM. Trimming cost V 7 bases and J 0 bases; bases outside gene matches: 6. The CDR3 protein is CASTSDRGPSNQPQHF. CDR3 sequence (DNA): TGTGCCAGCACGTCCGACAGGGGGCCTAGCAATCAGCCCCAGCATTTT.

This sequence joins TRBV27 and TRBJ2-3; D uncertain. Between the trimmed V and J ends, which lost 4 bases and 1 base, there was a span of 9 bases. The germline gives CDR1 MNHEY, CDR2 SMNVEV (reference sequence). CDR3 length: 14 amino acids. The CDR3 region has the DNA TGTGCCAGCAGTTGGTCACGGGGCACAGATACGCAGTATTTT. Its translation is CASSWSRGTDTQYF.

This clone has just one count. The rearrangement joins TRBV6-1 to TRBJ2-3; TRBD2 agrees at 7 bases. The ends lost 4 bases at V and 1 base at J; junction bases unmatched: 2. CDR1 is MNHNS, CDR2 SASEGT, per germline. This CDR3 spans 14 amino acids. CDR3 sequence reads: CASSVAGGTDTQYF. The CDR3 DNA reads TGTGCCAGCAGTGTCGCGGGGGGCACAGATACGCAGTATTTT.